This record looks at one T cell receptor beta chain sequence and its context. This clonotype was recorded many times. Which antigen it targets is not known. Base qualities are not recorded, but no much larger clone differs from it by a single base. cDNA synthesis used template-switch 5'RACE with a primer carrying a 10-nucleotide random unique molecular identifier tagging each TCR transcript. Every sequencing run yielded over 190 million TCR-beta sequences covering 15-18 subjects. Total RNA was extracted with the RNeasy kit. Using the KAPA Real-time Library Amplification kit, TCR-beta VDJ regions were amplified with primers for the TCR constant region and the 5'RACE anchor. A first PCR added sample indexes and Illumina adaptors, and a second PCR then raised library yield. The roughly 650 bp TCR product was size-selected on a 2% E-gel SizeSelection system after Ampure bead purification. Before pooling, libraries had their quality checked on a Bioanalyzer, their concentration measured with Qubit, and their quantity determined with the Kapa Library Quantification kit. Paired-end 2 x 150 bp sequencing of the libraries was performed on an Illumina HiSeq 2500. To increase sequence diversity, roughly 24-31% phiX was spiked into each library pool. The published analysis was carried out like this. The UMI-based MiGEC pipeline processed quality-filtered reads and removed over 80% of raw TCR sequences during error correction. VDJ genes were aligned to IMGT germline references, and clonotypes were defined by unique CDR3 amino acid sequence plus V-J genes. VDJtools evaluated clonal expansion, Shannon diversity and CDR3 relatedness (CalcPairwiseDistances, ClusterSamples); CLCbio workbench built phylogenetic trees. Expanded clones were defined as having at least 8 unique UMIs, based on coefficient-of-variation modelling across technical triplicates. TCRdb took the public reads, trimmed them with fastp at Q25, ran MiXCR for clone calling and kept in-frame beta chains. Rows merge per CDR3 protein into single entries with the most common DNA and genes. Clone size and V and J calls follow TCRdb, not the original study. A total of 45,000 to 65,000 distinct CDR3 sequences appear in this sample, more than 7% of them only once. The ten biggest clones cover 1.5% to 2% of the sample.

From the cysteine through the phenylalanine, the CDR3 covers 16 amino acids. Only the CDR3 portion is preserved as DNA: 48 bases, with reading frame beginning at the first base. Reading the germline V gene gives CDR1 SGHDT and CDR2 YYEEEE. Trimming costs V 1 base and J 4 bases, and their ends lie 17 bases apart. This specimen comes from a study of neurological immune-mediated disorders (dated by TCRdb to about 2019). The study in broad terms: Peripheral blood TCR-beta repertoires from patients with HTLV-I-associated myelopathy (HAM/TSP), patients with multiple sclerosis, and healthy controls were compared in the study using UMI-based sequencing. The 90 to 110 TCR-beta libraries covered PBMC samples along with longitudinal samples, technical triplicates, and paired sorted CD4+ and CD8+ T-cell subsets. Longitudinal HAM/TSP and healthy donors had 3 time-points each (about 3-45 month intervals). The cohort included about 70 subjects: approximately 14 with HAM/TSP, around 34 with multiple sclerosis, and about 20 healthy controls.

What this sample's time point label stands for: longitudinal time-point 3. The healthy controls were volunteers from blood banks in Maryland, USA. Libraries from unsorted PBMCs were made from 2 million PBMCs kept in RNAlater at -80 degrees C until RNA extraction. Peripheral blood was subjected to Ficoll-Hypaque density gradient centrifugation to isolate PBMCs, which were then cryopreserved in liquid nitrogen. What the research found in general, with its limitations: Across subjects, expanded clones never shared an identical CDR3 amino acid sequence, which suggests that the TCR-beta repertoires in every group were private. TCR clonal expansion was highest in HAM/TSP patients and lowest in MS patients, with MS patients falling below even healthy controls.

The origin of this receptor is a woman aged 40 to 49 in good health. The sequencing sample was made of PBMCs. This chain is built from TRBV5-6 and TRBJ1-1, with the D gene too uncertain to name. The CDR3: CASSLLKAGYSTEAFF. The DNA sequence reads TGTGCCAGCAGCTTGTTAAAGGCCGGCTATAGCACTGAAGCTTTCTTT.